This T cell receptor beta chain was identified in a study of beta chain features in type 1 diabetes. As every portion of the isolated RNA was reverse transcribed, the sequencing read expressed TCRB transcripts. About 3.57 million reads, on average, came from each naive, central memory and regulatory T cell sample. Some clones are missing from TCRdb's copy, which holds only in-frame ones; the method was immunoSEQ multiplex PCR. The sample records 55,000 to 85,000 clones, about 48% being singletons. Staining for CD45RO/CCR7/CD25/CD127/CD95/CD27 allowed sorting of CD4+ naive, central memory, regulatory and stem cell-like memory cells. The authors obtained over 95% purity in all sorted populations. In regard to this clone: What it binds is unknown.

General study results and limits: TCRB CDR3s from Type 1 diabetes patients were moderately but significantly shorter in all four CD4+ subsets.

Trimming shortened V by 3 bases and J by 1 base, and 13 bases separated the two germline ends. CDR1 and CDR2 from the germline V gene are MNHNS and SASEGT. This CDR3 has 16 amino acids. This clonotype originated in a young man with type 1 diabetes. The chain is built from TRBV6-1 and TRBJ1-5; perhaps TRBD1 as D (6 bases). Sample: central memory CD4+ T cells from blood. The CDR3 region is CASSDRRGGSNQPQHF. CDR3 coding DNA: TGTGCCAGCAGTGACAGGAGGGGGGGCAGCAATCAGCCCCAGCATTTT.